A selection of T cell receptor beta chains follows, all from one sample in a study of blood T cell repertoires in COVID-19. Method: immunoSEQ multiplex PCR; TCRdb's copy keeps in-frame clones and lacks some. The table lists about 220,000 clones, 82% of them singletons. Source material: peripheral blood. These receptors came from a woman older than 75 with acute or convalescent COVID-19. Each CDR3 is given with its conserved first and last residue.

TRBV6-2/TRBV6-3	TRBJ2-4	11	CASSPRYIQYF
TRBV12-3/TRBV12-4	TRBJ1-1	13	CASSPGGATEAFF
TRBV19	TRBJ1-5	15	CASSPGTGNNQPQHF
TRBV28	TRBJ2-6	16	CASRHRVPSGANVLTF
TRBV19	TRBJ1-6	13	CASSTVFNSPLHF
TRBV11-2	TRBJ2-7	11	CASSRGYEQYF
TRBV27	TRBJ1-5	18	CASSSTGGPSLSNQPQHF
TRBV12-3/TRBV12-4	TRBJ2-5	13	CASSLAWGGALNF
TRBV6-2/TRBV6-3	TRBJ2-3	13	CASSWDRGDTQYF
TRBV7-6	TRBJ2-1	16	CASRQGGTQMHNEQFF
TRBV27	TRBJ1-1	14	CASSLSRVNTEAFF
TRBV11-3	TRBJ1-4	16	CASSLGRQGAREKLFF
TRBV7-9	TRBJ1-1	15	CASTRSRSGLLEAFF
TRBV19	TRBJ2-3	15	CASSGTEVPPDTQYF
TRBV9	TRBJ1-1	13	CASSVQGRTEAFF
TRBV7-9	TRBJ2-4	19	CASSPSDGQAQGAKNIQYF
TRBV5-6	TRBJ2-7	16	CASNLGLAGLPYEQYF
TRBV24-1	TRBJ2-1	18	CATVNRGGREDRDNEQFF
TRBV6-5	TRBJ1-5	15	CASSREGALPQPQHF
TRBV5-1	TRBJ2-3	16	CASSKTSGGATDTQYF
TRBV7-2	TRBJ2-3	19	CASSLGSGGLAGGTDTQYF
TRBV5-1	TRBJ1-2	13	CASSRDRGQGYTF